The 14 T cell receptor beta chains given below trace back to one sample, sequenced in a study of OX40 agonist ivuxolimab in advanced cancers. The library was generated by the immunoSEQ multiplex PCR assay. The clones in this table, taken by TCRdb from immuneACCESS, are in-frame only. Not every clone is retained; where verified, under half of the shortfall comes from an unresolved V gene, and the cause of the rest is unknown. This sample comprises about 72,000 clones, about nine tenths of them detected only once. The ten largest clones take up 1.3% of the sample. The specimen was CD4+ or CD8+ T cells sorted from blood, collected in a trial of the OX40 agonist ivuxolimab. These TCRs come from an adult with an advanced solid tumor such as melanoma, head and neck, liver or kidney cancer.

The rearrangement uses TRBV18 and TRBJ2-7; unclear D gene. V was shortened by 1 base and J by 4 bases, with 8 bases between the two germline ends. CDR1 KGHSH and CDR2 LQKENI come from the germline V gene. The CDR3 has 13 amino acids. CDR3 protein: CASSPQGWYEQYF. CDR3 in DNA: TGTGCCAGCTCACCACAGGGCTGGTACGAGCAGTACTTC.

J is TRBJ2-5 and V is TRBV5-6; the D is unclear. CDR1 is SGHDT, CDR2 YYEEEE, per germline. The V end lost 0 bases, the J end lost 5 bases, and 8 bases lay between the germline ends. The CDR3 loop spans 13 amino acids. Here the CDR3 reads CASSLGRRETQYF. The DNA for the CDR3 is TGTGCCAGCAGCTTGGGGCGCCGGGAGACCCAGTACTTC.

The chain employs TRBV28 and TRBJ1-1; D may be TRBD1 (6 bases). Germline V gene lookup returns CDR1 MDHEN and CDR2 SYDVKM. CDR3 length: 12 residues. V was clipped by 1 base and J by 12 bases, with 12 bases between them. The CDR3 DNA is TGTGCCAGCAGTTTATCGGGGGCGGGGTCTTTCTTT. Translation gives CASSLSGAGSFF.

The V and J genes are TRBV12-5 and TRBJ2-3, with a possible D match to TRBD1 (5 bases). Germline V gene sequence: CDR1 LGHNT, CDR2 FRNRAP. The CDR3 has 15 amino acids. Trimming took 0 bases from V and 3 from J, leaving 10 bases between them. CDR3 coding DNA: TGTGCTAGTGGTTTGGTACTTGGGGCGACAGATACGCAGTATTTT. Translated: CASGLVLGATDTQYF.

The V gene is TRBV9, the J gene TRBJ2-2, with 8 positions matching TRBD1. The CDR3 runs to 15 residues. Germline CDR1 SGDLS, CDR2 YYNGEE. V lost 4 bases and J lost 2; bases outside the gene matches: 4. The CDR3 spells CASSFGTGNTGELFF. As DNA, the CDR3 is TGTGCCAGCAGCTTCGGGACAGGCAACACCGGGGAGCTGTTTTTT.

The chain is built from TRBV30 and TRBJ1-2; possible D gene TRBD1, 5 bases. The CDR3 totals 13 residues. Germline CDR1 GTSNPN, CDR2 SVGIG (reference sequence). V was shortened by 4 bases and J by 7 bases, with 16 bases between the two germline ends. Here the CDR3 DNA reads TGTGCCTGGACCCAGGGTTGGGGGTCTGGCTACACCTTC. The encoded protein is CAWTQGWGSGYTF.

The CDR3: CASSLKGRFTGELFF. CDR3 bases: TGTGCCAGCAGTTTAAAGGGACGGTTCACCGGGGAGCTGTTTTTT. The gene calls are TRBV27 and TRBJ2-2, with D perhaps TRBD1 or TRBD2 (5 bases each). The CDR3 totals 15 residues. In germline, CDR1 is MNHEY, CDR2 SMNVEV (reference sequence). The V end was cut by 2 bases, the J end by 4 bases, with 11 bases between.

The CDR3 coding sequence is TGCGCCAGCGGACCCCAGGGGTCCGACTATGGCTACACCTTC. Its translation is CASGPQGSDYGYTF. The V gene is TRBV5-1, the J gene TRBJ1-2; tentative D call: TRBD1 (6 bases). The CDR3 length is 14 residues. The V end lost 7 bases, the J end lost 3 bases, and 16 bases lay between the germline ends. Germline loops: CDR1 SGHRS, CDR2 YFSETQ.

The chain couples TRBV7-9 to TRBJ2-1, with TRBD2 as a possible D gene (6 bases). CDR3 length equals 15 residues. CDR1 and CDR2 from the germline V gene are SEHNR and FQNEAQ (reference sequence). V was shortened by 2 bases and J by 7 bases, with 15 bases between the two germline ends. The CDR3 spells CASSLNGGAENEQFF. The CDR3 DNA reads TGTGCCAGCAGCTTAAATGGCGGGGCCGAGAATGAGCAGTTCTTC.

CDR3 bases: TGTGCCAGCAGTGAATCCCGGGCCTTTAAAGGCTCGGGGAATCAGCCCCAGCATTTT. The encoded protein is CASSESRAFKGSGNQPQHF. The chain couples TRBV6-4 to TRBJ1-5; D gene unclear. The CDR3 is 19 residues long. Per the germline V gene, CDR1 is MRHNA and CDR2 is SNTAGT. The V gene lost 3 bases and the J gene lost 4 bases, with 25 bases spanning the gap.

The chain has TRBV14 and TRBJ2-1; TRBD2 aligns across 12 bases. Trimming cost V 7 bases and J 7 bases; bases outside gene matches: 20. CDR1 SGHDN and CDR2 FVKESK come from the germline V gene. There are 19 residues in the CDR3. CDR3 amino acids: CASTPNILAGGKHRNEQFF. CDR3 sequence (DNA): TGTGCCAGCACCCCAAATATACTAGCGGGAGGCAAACATAGGAATGAGCAGTTCTTC.

This clone was found once. The V and J genes are TRBV4-1 and TRBJ1-4; TRBD1 might be the D (6 bases). The CDR3 is 17 amino acids. V was pared by 2 bases and J by 7 bases, with 20 bases between. Germline V CDR1 and CDR2: MGHRA, YSYEKL. CDR3 nucleotide sequence: TGCGCCAGCAGCCAAACCTCTGGGGGGGAGGGGGTTGAAAAACTGTTTTTT. It encodes CASSQTSGGEGVEKLFF.

V and J are TRBV18 and TRBJ1-4, with 7 bases fitting TRBD1. This CDR3 is 15 amino acids long. V lost 6 bases and J lost 2; bases outside the gene matches: 6. Germline values: CDR1 KGHSH, CDR2 LQKENI. In DNA, the CDR3 is TGTGCCAGCTCTCAGGTACAGGGGACTAATGAAAAACTGTTTTTT. This codes for CASSQVQGTNEKLFF.

The chain combines TRBV30 with TRBJ1-5; D is uncertain. The CDR3 length is 14 residues. V lost 7 bases and J lost 4, with 17 bases in between. Germline CDR1 is GTSNPN and CDR2 is SVGIG (reference sequence). CDR3 protein: CASTESGGNQPQHF. CDR3 DNA sequence: TGTGCCTCCACCGAGTCCGGCGGGAATCAGCCCCAGCATTTT.